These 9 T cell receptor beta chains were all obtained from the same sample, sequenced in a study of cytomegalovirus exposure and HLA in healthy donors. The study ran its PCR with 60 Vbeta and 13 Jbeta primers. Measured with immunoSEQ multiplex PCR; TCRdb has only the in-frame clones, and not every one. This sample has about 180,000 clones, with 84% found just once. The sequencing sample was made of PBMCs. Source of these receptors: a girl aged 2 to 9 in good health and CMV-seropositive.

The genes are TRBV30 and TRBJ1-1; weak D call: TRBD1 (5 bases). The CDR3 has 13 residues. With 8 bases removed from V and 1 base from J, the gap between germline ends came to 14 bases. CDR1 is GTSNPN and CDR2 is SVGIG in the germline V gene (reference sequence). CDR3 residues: CAGTAASNTEAFF. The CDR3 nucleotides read TGTGCCGGGACGGCGGCTTCGAACACTGAAGCTTTCTTT.

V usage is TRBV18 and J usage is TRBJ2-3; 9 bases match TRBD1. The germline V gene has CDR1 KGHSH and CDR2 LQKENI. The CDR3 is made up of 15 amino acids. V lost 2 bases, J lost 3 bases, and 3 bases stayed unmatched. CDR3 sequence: CASSPRGTGTDTQYF. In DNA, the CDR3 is TGTGCCAGCTCACCAAGGGGGACAGGGACAGATACGCAGTATTTT. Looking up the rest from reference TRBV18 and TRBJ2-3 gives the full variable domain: NAGVMQNPRHLVRRRGQEARLRCSPMKGHSHVYWYRQLPEEGLKFMVYLQKENIIDESGMPKERFSAEFPKEGPSILRIQQVVRGDSAAYFCASSPRGTGTDTQYFGPGTRLTVL.

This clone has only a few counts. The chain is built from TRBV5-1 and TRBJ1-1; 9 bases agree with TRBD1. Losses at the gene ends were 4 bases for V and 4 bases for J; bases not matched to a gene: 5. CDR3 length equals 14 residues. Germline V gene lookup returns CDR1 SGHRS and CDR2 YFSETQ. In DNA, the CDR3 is TGCGCCAGCAGCGTGTACAGGGGGCCCACTGAAGCTTTCTTT. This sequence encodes CASSVYRGPTEAFF.

CDR3 DNA: TGTGCCAGCAGGACTAGCGGGGGCGGGCAGTACTTC. Translation gives CASRTSGGGQYF. The V and J genes are TRBV2 and TRBJ2-5, with 12 bases lining up with TRBD2. The J segment lost 11 bases and the V segment lost 6 bases, leaving 4 bases of the junction unmatched. This CDR3 has 12 amino acids. Per the germline V gene, CDR1 is SNHLY and CDR2 is FYNNEI.

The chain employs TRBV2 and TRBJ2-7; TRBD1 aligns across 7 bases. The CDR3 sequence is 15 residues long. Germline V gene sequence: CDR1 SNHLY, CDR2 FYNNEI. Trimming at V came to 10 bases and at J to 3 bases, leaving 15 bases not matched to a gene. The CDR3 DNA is TGTGCCAACAAACAGGGGTTATTCGCCCACTACGAGCAGTACTTC. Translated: CANKQGLFAHYEQYF.

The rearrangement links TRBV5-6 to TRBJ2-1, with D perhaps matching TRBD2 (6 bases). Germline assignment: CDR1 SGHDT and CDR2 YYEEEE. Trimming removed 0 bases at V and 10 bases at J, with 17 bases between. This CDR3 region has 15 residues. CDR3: CASSLGLAPSGEQFF. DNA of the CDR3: TGTGCCAGCAGCTTGGGGCTAGCGCCCTCGGGGGAGCAGTTCTTC.

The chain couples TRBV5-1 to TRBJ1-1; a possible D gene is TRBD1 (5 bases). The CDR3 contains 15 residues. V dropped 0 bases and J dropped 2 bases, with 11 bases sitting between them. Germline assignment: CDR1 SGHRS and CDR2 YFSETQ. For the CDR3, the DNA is TGCGCCAGCAGCTTGGCCCACGGGGGAAACACTGAAGCTTTCTTT. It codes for CASSLAHGGNTEAFF.

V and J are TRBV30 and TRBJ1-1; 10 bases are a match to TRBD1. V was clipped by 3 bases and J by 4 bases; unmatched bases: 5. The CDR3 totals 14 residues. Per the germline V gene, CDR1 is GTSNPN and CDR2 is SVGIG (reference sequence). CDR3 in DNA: TGTGCCTGGAGGTTGGACAGGGGGTCCACTGAAGCTTTCTTT. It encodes CAWRLDRGSTEAFF. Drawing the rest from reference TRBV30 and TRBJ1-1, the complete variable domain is SQTIHQWPATLVQPVGSPLSLECTVEGTSNPNLYWYRQAAGRGLQLLFYSVGIGQISSEVPQNLSASRPQDRQFILSSKKLLLSDSGFYLCAWRLDRGSTEAFFGQGTRLTVV.

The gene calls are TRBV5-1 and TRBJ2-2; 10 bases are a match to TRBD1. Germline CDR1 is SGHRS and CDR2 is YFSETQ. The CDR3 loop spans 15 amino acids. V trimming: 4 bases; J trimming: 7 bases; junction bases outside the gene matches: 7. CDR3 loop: CASSAPGQGNGELFF. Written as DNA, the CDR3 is TGCGCCAGCAGCGCTCCGGGACAGGGGAACGGGGAGCTGTTTTTT.